This TCR beta chain came from a study of graft-versus-host responses after intestinal transplantation. The germline V and J ends were trimmed by 1 base and 4 bases, with 19 bases remaining between them. Germline V gene data show CDR1 as MGHRA and CDR2 as YSYEKL. The CDR3 runs 17 residues. Assay used: immunoSEQ multiplex PCR; TCRdb lists only in-frame clones, some missing. Found here are 35,000 to 40,000 clones, around 83% of them singletons; the top ten hold under 4%. Study findings and constraints: Across patients carrying graft-donor T cell macrochimerism, allografts held high graft-versus-host to host-versus-graft clonal ratios.

This clone was seen only once. No antigen is known for it. The sequence was obtained from a human patient who received an intestinal transplant, so some T cells may come from the graft donor. The specimen was PBMCs, collected approximately 1,000 days after transplant. This chain joins TRBV4-1 and TRBJ1-2, with D perhaps TRBD1 (5 bases). Here the CDR3 reads CASSQGAPTVPIYGYTF. CDR3 in DNA: TGCGCCAGCAGCCAAGGGGCCCCGACAGTTCCAATCTATGGCTACACCTTC.